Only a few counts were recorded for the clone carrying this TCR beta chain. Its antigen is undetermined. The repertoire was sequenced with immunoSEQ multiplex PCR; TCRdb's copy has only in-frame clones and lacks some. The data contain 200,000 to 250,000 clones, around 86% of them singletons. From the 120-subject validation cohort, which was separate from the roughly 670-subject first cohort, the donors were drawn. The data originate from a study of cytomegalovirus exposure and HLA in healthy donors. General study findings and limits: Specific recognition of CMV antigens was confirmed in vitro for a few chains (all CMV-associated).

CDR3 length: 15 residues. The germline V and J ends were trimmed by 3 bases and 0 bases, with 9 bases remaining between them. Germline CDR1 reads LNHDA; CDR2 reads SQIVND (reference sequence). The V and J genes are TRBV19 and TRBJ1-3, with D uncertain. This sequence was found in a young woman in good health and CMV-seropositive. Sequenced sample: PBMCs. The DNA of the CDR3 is TGTGCCAGTAGTATTTCAGGAACCTCTGGAAACACCATATATTTT. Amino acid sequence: CASSISGTSGNTIYF.